The 28 T cell receptor beta chains given below trace back to one sample, sequenced in a study of type 1 regulatory T cells. Antigens of these TCRs are unknown. TCRdb used MiXCR to reprocess the reads, holding one entry per CDR3 protein. The table includes 40,000 to 50,000 distinct CDR3 sequences, over 9% detected once. The sequencing input was cultured non-Tr1 T cells, either the whole culture or a sorted T cell fraction (not recorded which). The receptor source for this set is a human donor in good health.

A few counts support this clonotype. V and J are TRBV20-1 and TRBJ2-7, with TRBD2 matching over 13 bases. The V gene's germline CDR1 is DFQATT and CDR2 SNEGSKA (reference sequence). J gave up 5 bases and V 0 bases, and 7 bases lay outside the gene matches. This CDR3 is built from 16 residues. CDR3 sequence: CSAREGLAGAFDEQYF. In nucleotides, the CDR3 is TGCAGTGCTAGAGAAGGACTAGCGGGAGCTTTTGACGAGCAGTACTTC.

This clonotype has at least ten counts. The chain has TRBV27 and TRBJ1-6; D is undetermined. The germline V and J ends were trimmed by 3 bases and 14 bases, with 14 bases remaining between them. Germline lookup yields CDR1 MNHEY and CDR2 SMNVEV (reference sequence). CDR3 length equals 13 residues. The CDR3 nucleotides are TGTGCCAGCAGTTTTTCGGCCCCCCTCACCCTCCACTTT. Its protein product is CASSFSAPLTLHF.

V and J are TRBV9 and TRBJ1-2; D is unclear. Trimming left V 0 bases short and J 9 bases short, with 12 bases between. The CDR3 covers 13 residues. CDR1 SGDLS and CDR2 YYNGEE come from the germline V gene. Written as DNA, the CDR3 is TGTGCCAGCAGCGTAGACGGGTATAGTAGCTACACCTTC. Residues: CASSVDGYSSYTF.

This clonotype was counted at least ten times. This rearrangement joins TRBV3-1 to TRBJ1-1; weak D call: TRBD1 (5 bases). The CDR3 spans 17 residues. CDR1 is LGHDT, CDR2 YNNKEL, per germline (reference sequence). V was trimmed by 4 bases and J by 7 bases, leaving 25 bases between them. This CDR3 is CASSPRKGMTSDGEAFF. The CDR3 bases are TGTGCCAGCAGCCCTAGGAAGGGGATGACGAGTGATGGTGAAGCTTTCTTT.

The chain links TRBV20-1 to TRBJ1-2; tentatively, D is TRBD1 (6 bases). The CDR3 has 12 residues. In germline, CDR1 is DFQATT, CDR2 SNEGSKA (reference sequence). V lost 4 bases and J lost 8, with 14 bases in between. The CDR3 region has the DNA TGCAGTGCTACCGGACGGGGGCCCGGCTACACCTTC. It translates to CSATGRGPGYTF.

In this sample, this clonotype turned up many times. This chain links TRBV12-3 or TRBV12-4 with TRBJ2-7; 8 bases agree with TRBD1. CDR3 length: 14 residues. V shed 5 bases and J 6 bases; nucleotides not matched to a gene: 9. Written as DNA, the CDR3 is TGTGCCAGCAGTGCACAGGGGGTCCCTTCCGAGCAGTACTTC. This codes for CASSAQGVPSEQYF.

This clonotype was counted only a few times. The chain is built from TRBV6-1 and TRBJ1-2; 7 positions match TRBD1. J lost 2 bases, V lost 6 bases, and 3 bases had no gene match. The length of the CDR3 is 13 residues. The germline V gene has CDR1 MNHNS and CDR2 SASEGT. The CDR3 loop is CASRSTGNYGYTF. CDR3 nucleotides: TGTGCCAGCAGGTCGACAGGGAACTATGGCTACACCTTC.

At least ten counts were recorded for this clonotype. V gene TRBV29-1 combines with J gene TRBJ2-1; D unresolved. The CDR3 is made up of 12 amino acids. The ends were cut back, 3 bases at V and 6 bases at J, with 9 bases in the middle. Germline V gene data show CDR1 as SQVTM and CDR2 as ANQGSEA. The CDR3 sequence: CSVDDGSNEQFF. CDR3 DNA sequence: TGCAGCGTTGATGACGGGTCCAATGAGCAGTTCTTC.

This clonotype was seen ten or more times. The chain has TRBV5-1 and TRBJ1-1, with D maybe TRBD1 (5 bases). CDR1 is SGHRS, CDR2 YFSETQ, per germline. This CDR3 is built from 14 residues. Deletions cut 4 bases from V and 3 bases from J, with 13 bases between. The CDR3 DNA reads TGCGCCAGCAGCGTGCTAGGGGCGTACACTGAAGCTTTCTTT. Protein sequence: CASSVLGAYTEAFF.

At least ten counts were recorded for this clonotype. The rearrangement joins TRBV12-3 or TRBV12-4 to TRBJ2-2; 7 nucleotides align to TRBD1. The CDR3 is made up of 15 amino acids. The V and J ends lost 7 bases and 4 bases, in that order; junction bases with no gene match: 9. CDR3 protein: CASTRQGVSTGELFF. The CDR3 DNA is TGTGCCAGCACCCGACAGGGAGTAAGCACCGGGGAGCTGTTTTTT.

This clonotype has a count of ten or more. The chain employs TRBV5-1 and TRBJ2-1; D perhaps matches TRBD2 (5 bases). Trimming pared 0 bases from V and 8 bases from J, leaving 12 bases between. This CDR3 is built from 14 residues. Looked up from germline, CDR1 is SGHRS and CDR2 is YFSETQ. The CDR3: CASSLEPSSHEQFF. CDR3 DNA sequence: TGCGCCAGCAGCTTGGAGCCTAGCTCCCATGAGCAGTTCTTC.

There are a few counts of this clonotype. This CDR3 is CASSENTEPYEQYF. The CDR3 DNA follows: TGTGCCAGCAGTGAGAATACAGAACCCTACGAGCAGTACTTC. The rearrangement links TRBV2 to TRBJ2-7; no firm D call. The CDR3 totals 14 residues. Trimming cost V 3 bases and J 2 bases, with 11 bases left between them. Germline V gives CDR1 SNHLY, CDR2 FYNNEI.

This clonotype occurred many times. The V gene is TRBV7-9, the J gene TRBJ1-5, with D perhaps matching TRBD1 (5 bases). The germline V gene encodes CDR1 SEHNR and CDR2 FQNEAQ (reference sequence). The CDR3 extends over 14 amino acids. V lost 5 bases and J lost 7, with 15 bases in between. CDR3 sequence (DNA): TGTGCCAGCAGCGGAGGGGCGGAACGGCAGCCCCAGCATTTT. Its translation is CASSGGAERQPQHF.

The table lists this clonotype with many counts. The V and J genes are TRBV20-1 and TRBJ2-1, with D maybe TRBD2 (6 bases). Germline CDR1 reads DFQATT; CDR2 reads SNEGSKA (reference sequence). This CDR3 is 14 amino acids long. V was shortened by 3 bases and J by 0 bases, with 9 bases between the two germline ends. CDR3 loop: CSASRGSSYNEQFF. CDR3 DNA: TGCAGTGCTAGTCGGGGGAGCTCCTACAATGAGCAGTTCTTC.

By proportion, this clonotype is medium-sized. This chain joins TRBV20-1 and TRBJ2-5; no clear D gene. Germline V gives CDR1 DFQATT, CDR2 SNEGSKA (reference sequence). V dropped 7 bases and J dropped 5 bases, with 14 bases sitting between them. This CDR3 is 12 amino acids long. The CDR3 here is CSGDEGVETQYF. Written as DNA, the CDR3 is TGCAGTGGGGATGAAGGTGTGGAGACCCAGTACTTC.

The chain uses TRBV7-2 and TRBJ1-5; D might be TRBD1 (5 bases). The germline CDR1 and CDR2 sequences are SGHTA and FQGNSA. V was cut by 3 bases and J by 5 bases, with 14 bases left in between. There are 15 residues in the CDR3. In nucleotides, the CDR3 is TGTGCCAGCAGCTTGTCAGCCACGGGGGATCAGCCCCAGCATTTT. This codes for CASSLSATGDQPQHF.

This clonotype was picked up many times. The chain has TRBV5-1 and TRBJ2-1, with D possibly being TRBD1 (8 bases). The CDR3 runs 14 residues. V lost 2 bases to trimming and J lost 8 bases, with 14 bases between them. Germline V gives CDR1 SGHRS, CDR2 YFSETQ. CDR3 protein: CASSFGQGGDEQFF. CDR3 DNA: TGCGCCAGCAGCTTCGGACAGGGAGGGGATGAGCAGTTCTTC.

This clonotype was counted at least ten times. V usage is TRBV5-1 and J usage is TRBJ2-1; perhaps TRBD2 as D (6 bases). Germline lookup yields CDR1 SGHRS and CDR2 YFSETQ. This CDR3 has 16 residues. Trimming took off 5 bases at V and 5 bases at J, with 20 bases between the two ends. This chain's CDR3 is CASSAIPGLTNNEQFF. The CDR3 DNA follows: TGCGCCAGCAGTGCTATACCGGGACTGACAAACAATGAGCAGTTCTTC.

This clonotype was seen ten or more times. The gene calls are TRBV30 and TRBJ2-5; tentatively, D is TRBD1 (6 bases). The germline V gene encodes CDR1 GTSNPN and CDR2 SVGIG (reference sequence). V was cut by 2 bases and J by 5 bases, with 9 bases left in between. The CDR3 length is 12 residues. Here the CDR3 DNA reads TGTGCCTGGAGTCCAGGGGACGAGACCCAGTACTTC. It specifies CAWSPGDETQYF.

The gene calls are TRBV12-3 or TRBV12-4 and TRBJ1-1, with D maybe TRBD1 (6 bases). With 6 bases removed from V and 4 bases from J, the gap between germline ends came to 15 bases. The CDR3 is made up of 14 amino acids. The CDR3 region is CASSNQVGGTEAFF. The CDR3 nucleotides read TGTGCCAGCAGCAACCAGGTAGGGGGCACTGAAGCTTTCTTT.

The V and J genes are TRBV9 and TRBJ2-1; 8 bases agree with TRBD2. The ends lost 2 bases at V and 7 bases at J; junction bases unmatched: 8. The CDR3 covers 15 residues. The germline gives CDR1 SGDLS, CDR2 YYNGEE. CDR3 DNA sequence: TGTGCCAGCAGCGTGAATAGCGGGGTGCTTAATGAGCAGTTCTTC. Its translation: CASSVNSGVLNEQFF. The full variable domain, rest sourced from reference TRBV9 and TRBJ2-1, is DSGVTQTPKHLITATGQRVTLRCSPRSGDLSVYWYQQSLDQGLQFLIQYYNGEERAKGNILERFSAQQFPDLHSELNLSSLELGDSALYFCASSVNSGVLNEQFFGPGTRLTVL.

This clonotype was counted at least ten times. The V and J genes are TRBV5-1 and TRBJ1-2, with D possibly matching TRBD1 (5 bases). The CDR3 consists of 15 residues. Germline V gene sequence: CDR1 SGHRS, CDR2 YFSETQ. Trimming removed 3 bases from V and 3 bases from J, with 15 bases in between. In DNA, the CDR3 is TGCGCCAGCAGCTCCACGGCAGGGCCGGACTATGGCTACACCTTC. Protein sequence: CASSSTAGPDYGYTF.

Turning to this clonotype: A much larger clonotype is one base distant, so this may be a read error. V gene TRBV5-1 combines with J gene TRBJ2-2; possibly TRBD2 for D (6 bases). The length of the CDR3 is 14 residues. Germline V gives CDR1 SGHRS, CDR2 YFSETQ. The CDR3 here is CARSLGTSEGELFF. CDR3 nucleotides: TGCGCCCGCAGCTTGGGGACTTCGGAGGGGGAGCTGTTTTTT.

This clonotype has more than one count but fewer than ten. This chain connects TRBV11-2 to TRBJ2-7; D unresolved. The CDR3 loop spans 14 amino acids. Germline lookup yields CDR1 SGHAT and CDR2 FQNNGV. V lost 1 base and J 5 bases, leaving 12 bases between the germline ends. This CDR3 is CASSLVARRDEQYF. CDR3 DNA: TGTGCCAGCAGCTTAGTGGCCAGGCGCGACGAGCAGTACTTC.

The CDR3 is CATSGGAHGPQHF. CDR3 bases: TGTGCCACCAGTGGGGGGGCGCATGGTCCCCAGCATTTT. The chain uses TRBV24-1 and TRBJ1-5, with D possibly matching TRBD1 (6 bases). V was clipped by 5 bases and J by 10 bases, with 14 bases between them. The CDR3 runs to 13 residues. Germline lookup yields CDR1 KGHDR and CDR2 SFDVKD.

This clonotype was detected many times. The chain carries TRBV5-1 and TRBJ2-1; TRBD2 aligns across 12 bases. The V gene's germline CDR1 is SGHRS and CDR2 YFSETQ. J was trimmed by 10 bases and V by 1 base; bases with no gene match: 9. CDR3 length: 16 amino acids. As DNA, the CDR3 is TGCGCCAGCAGCTTGCCCCTAGCGGGAGGGCCGGAGGAGCAGTTCTTC. Translation: CASSLPLAGGPEEQFF.

This clonotype was counted a few times. The junction departs from germline at one end; a sequencing error may be responsible. The CDR3 DNA reads TGTGCCAGCAGTTCGACAGGGGTTTTCCATTTT. Translating gives CASSSTGVFHF. The genes are TRBV12-3 or TRBV12-4 and TRBJ1-3, with TRBD1 matching over 8 bases. CDR3 length: 11 residues.

This clonotype rates as medium-sized. The rearrangement joins TRBV18 to TRBJ2-2; maybe TRBD2 (5 bases). The germline gives CDR1 KGHSH, CDR2 LQKENI. The CDR3 totals 14 residues. V was clipped by 2 bases and J by 5 bases, with 9 bases between them. Here the CDR3 reads CASSPTRGTGELFF. In DNA, the CDR3 is TGTGCCAGCTCACCAACCCGAGGGACCGGGGAGCTGTTTTTT. The entire variable domain, with the rest obtained from reference TRBV18 and TRBJ2-2, is as follows: NAGVMQNPRHLVRRRGQEARLRCSPMKGHSHVYWYRQLPEEGLKFMVYLQKENIIDESGMPKERFSAEFPKEGPSILRIQQVVRGDSAAYFCASSPTRGTGELFFGEGSRLTVL.